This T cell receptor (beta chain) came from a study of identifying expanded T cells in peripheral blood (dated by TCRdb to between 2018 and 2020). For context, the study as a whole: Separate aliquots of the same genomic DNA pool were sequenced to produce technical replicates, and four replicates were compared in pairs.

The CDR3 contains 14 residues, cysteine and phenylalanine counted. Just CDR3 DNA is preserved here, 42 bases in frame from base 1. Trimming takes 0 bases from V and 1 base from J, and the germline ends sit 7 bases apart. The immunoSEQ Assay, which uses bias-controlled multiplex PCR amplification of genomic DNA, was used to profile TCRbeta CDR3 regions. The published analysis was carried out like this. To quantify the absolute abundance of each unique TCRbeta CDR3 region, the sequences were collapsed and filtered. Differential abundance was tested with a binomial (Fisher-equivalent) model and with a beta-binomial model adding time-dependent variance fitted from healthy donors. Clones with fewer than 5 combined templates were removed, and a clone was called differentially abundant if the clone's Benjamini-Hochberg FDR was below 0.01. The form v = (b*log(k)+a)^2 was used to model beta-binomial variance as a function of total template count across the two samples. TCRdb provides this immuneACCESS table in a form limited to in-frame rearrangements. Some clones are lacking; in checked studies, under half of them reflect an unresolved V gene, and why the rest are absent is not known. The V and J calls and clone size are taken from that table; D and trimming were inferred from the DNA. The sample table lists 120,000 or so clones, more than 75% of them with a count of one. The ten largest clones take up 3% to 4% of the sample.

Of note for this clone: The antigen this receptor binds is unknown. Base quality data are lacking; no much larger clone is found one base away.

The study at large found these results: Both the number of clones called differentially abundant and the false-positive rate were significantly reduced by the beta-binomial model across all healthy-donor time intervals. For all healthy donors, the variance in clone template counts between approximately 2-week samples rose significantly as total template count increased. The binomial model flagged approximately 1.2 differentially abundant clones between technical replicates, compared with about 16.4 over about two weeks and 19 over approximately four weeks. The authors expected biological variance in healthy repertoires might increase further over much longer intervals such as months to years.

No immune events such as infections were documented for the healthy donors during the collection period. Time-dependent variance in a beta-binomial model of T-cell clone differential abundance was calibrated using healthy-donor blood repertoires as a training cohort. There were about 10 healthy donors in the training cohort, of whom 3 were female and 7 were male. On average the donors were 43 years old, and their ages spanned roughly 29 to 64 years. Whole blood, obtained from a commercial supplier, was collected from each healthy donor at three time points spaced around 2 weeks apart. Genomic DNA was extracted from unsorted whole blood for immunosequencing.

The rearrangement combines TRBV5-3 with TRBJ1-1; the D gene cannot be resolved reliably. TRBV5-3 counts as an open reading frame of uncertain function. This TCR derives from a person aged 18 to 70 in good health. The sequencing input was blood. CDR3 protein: CARSLGRENTEAFF. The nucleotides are TGTGCCAGAAGCTTGGGACGGGAGAACACTGAAGCTTTCTTT.